Shown below are 14 T cell receptor beta chains from a single sample sequenced in a study of T cell repertoires in cytomegalovirus infection. TCRdb used MiXCR to reprocess the reads, holding one entry per CDR3 protein. Of 570,000 or so distinct CDR3 sequences listed, about 39% were seen once; the top ten hold 48%. No antigen is known for these receptors. Sequencing was performed on cultured PBMCs, taken from culture after CMV antigen stimulation. The receptors derive from a human donor in good health (CMV status not recorded). Some clones in this sample may be carry-over from other donors' samples.

This clonotype was seen only once. The rearrangement joins TRBV20-1 to TRBJ1-5; tentatively, D is TRBD1 (6 bases). The germline V gene encodes CDR1 DFQATT and CDR2 SNEGSKA (reference sequence). Trimming left V 1 base short and J 5 bases short, with 24 bases between. The CDR3 is 18 residues long. The CDR3 spells CSARAIGQSSPFDQPQHF. DNA of the CDR3: TGCAGTGCTAGAGCGATAGGACAGTCAAGTCCTTTTGATCAGCCCCAGCATTTT.

The chain employs TRBV7-2 and TRBJ2-7; D might be TRBD2 (5 bases). V was cut by 6 bases and J by 0 bases, with 9 bases left in between. The CDR3 loop spans 13 amino acids. Looked up from germline, CDR1 is SGHTA and CDR2 is FQGNSA. CDR3 amino acids: CASRLGPSYEQYF. The CDR3, as DNA: TGTGCCAGCAGACTAGGGCCCTCCTACGAGCAGTACTTC.

The rearrangement links TRBV7-2 to TRBJ2-2, with D uncertain. This CDR3 contains 14 residues. The V end was cut by 4 bases, the J end by 2 bases, with 8 bases between. Germline loops: CDR1 SGHTA, CDR2 FQGNSA. CDR3 in amino acids: CASSSSFNTGELFF. CDR3 DNA sequence: TGTGCCAGCAGCTCCTCATTTAACACCGGGGAGCTGTTTTTT. Looking up the rest from reference TRBV7-2 and TRBJ2-2 gives the full variable domain: GAGVSQSPSNKVTEKGKDVELRCDPISGHTALYWYRQSLGQGLEFLIYFQGNSAPDKSGLPSDRFSAERTGGSVSTLTIQRTQQEDSAVYLCASSSSFNTGELFFGEGSRLTVL.

This clonotype was detected a few times. V is TRBV7-2 and J is TRBJ1-2, with D hard to call. V was cut by 1 base and J by 5 bases, with 8 bases left in between. The CDR3 spans 13 residues. CDR1 and CDR2 from the germline V gene are SGHTA and FQGNSA. DNA for the CDR3: TGTGCCAGCAGCTTAGTCGAGGAGTATGGCTACACCTTC. It yields the protein CASSLVEEYGYTF.

V gene TRBV29-1 combines with J gene TRBJ2-5; possibly TRBD1 or TRBD2 for D (5 bases each). The CDR3 runs 11 residues. CDR1 and CDR2 (germline): SQVTM, ANQGSEA. The germline V and J ends were trimmed by 6 bases and 5 bases, with 10 bases remaining between them. The CDR3 spells CSVRGVETQYF. CDR3 nucleotides: TGCAGCGTGAGGGGAGTGGAGACCCAGTACTTC.

This clonotype has only a few counts. The rearrangement joins TRBV6-2 or TRBV6-3 to TRBJ1-4, with no clear D. Germline CDR1 reads MNHEY; CDR2 reads SVGEGT. The V end was cut by 1 base, the J end by 8 bases, with 11 bases between. The CDR3 contains 14 residues. The CDR3 spells CASSYFAGEEKLFF. In nucleotides, the CDR3 is TGTGCCAGCAGTTACTTCGCTGGGGAGGAAAAACTGTTTTTT.

The chain combines TRBV5-4 with TRBJ2-1; 7 bases match TRBD2. CDR1 and CDR2 from the germline V gene are SGHNT and YYREEE (reference sequence). V lost 0 bases to trimming and J lost 8 bases; unmatched junction nucleotides: 11. This CDR3 comprises 16 residues. The DNA for the CDR3 is TGTGCCAGCAGCTTGGGGGGCGGGAGAGGGGTCTATGAGCAGTTCTTC. Its translation is CASSLGGGRGVYEQFF.

This clonotype has only a few counts. The J gene is TRBJ1-5, the V gene TRBV4-3; a possible D gene is TRBD1 (6 bases). This CDR3 has 17 amino acids. V dropped 1 base and J dropped 0 bases, with 13 bases sitting between them. CDR1 LGHNA and CDR2 YSLEER come from the germline V gene. The CDR3 DNA follows: TGCGCCAGCAGCCAAGTAACAGGGACTTATAGCAATCAGCCCCAGCATTTT. Residues: CASSQVTGTYSNQPQHF.

V gene TRBV7-2 combines with J gene TRBJ2-7; weak D call: TRBD2 (6 bases). Trimming took 5 bases from V and 3 from J, leaving 14 bases between them. The CDR3 is 14 amino acids. The germline CDR1 and CDR2 sequences are SGHTA and FQGNSA. This CDR3 is CASSIRGNFYEQYF. The CDR3 DNA reads TGTGCCAGCAGCATACGGGGGAACTTCTACGAGCAGTACTTC.

The rearrangement links TRBV6-1 to TRBJ1-5; the D gene is possibly TRBD1 (5 bases). This CDR3 region has 14 residues. Trimming took 6 bases from V and 1 from J, leaving 10 bases between them. The germline V gene encodes CDR1 MNHNS and CDR2 SASEGT. This CDR3 reads CASRTGQSNQPQHF. CDR3 DNA: TGTGCCAGCAGGACTGGACAAAGCAATCAGCCCCAGCATTTT.

Only a few counts were recorded for this clonotype. This rearrangement joins TRBV12-3 or TRBV12-4 to TRBJ2-1; no reliable D call. This CDR3 has 14 residues. V lost 1 base and J 7 bases, leaving 11 bases between the germline ends. CDR3 residues: CASSLVPSANEQFF. As DNA, the CDR3 is TGTGCCAGCAGTTTAGTCCCTTCAGCAAATGAGCAGTTCTTC.

This clonotype occurred many times. V usage is TRBV7-2 and J usage is TRBJ1-1; D remains unclear. V was shortened by 2 bases and J by 1 base, with 11 bases between the two germline ends. The CDR3 contains 15 residues. Per the germline V gene, CDR1 is SGHTA and CDR2 is FQGNSA. This CDR3 reads CASSLKIRENTEAFF. The DNA for the CDR3 is TGTGCCAGCAGCTTAAAAATCCGGGAGAACACTGAAGCTTTCTTT.

The V call is TRBV12-3 or TRBV12-4, the J call TRBJ2-1; TRBD2 matches 11 bases. The CDR3 consists of 15 residues. V lost 6 bases, J lost 8 bases, and 9 bases stayed unmatched. CDR3 protein: CASSRGLAGLDEQFF. CDR3 bases: TGTGCCAGCAGCCGCGGACTAGCGGGTCTGGATGAGCAGTTCTTC.

This chain connects TRBV6-5 to TRBJ2-7, with a tentative D call TRBD2 (6 bases). Between the trimmed V and J ends, which lost 4 bases and 6 bases, there was a span of 13 bases. This CDR3 contains 13 residues. Germline lookup yields CDR1 MNHEY and CDR2 SVGAGI. Here the CDR3 reads CASSSRGTGEQYF. For the CDR3, the DNA is TGTGCCAGCAGTTCCCGTGGGACTGGCGAGCAGTACTTC.